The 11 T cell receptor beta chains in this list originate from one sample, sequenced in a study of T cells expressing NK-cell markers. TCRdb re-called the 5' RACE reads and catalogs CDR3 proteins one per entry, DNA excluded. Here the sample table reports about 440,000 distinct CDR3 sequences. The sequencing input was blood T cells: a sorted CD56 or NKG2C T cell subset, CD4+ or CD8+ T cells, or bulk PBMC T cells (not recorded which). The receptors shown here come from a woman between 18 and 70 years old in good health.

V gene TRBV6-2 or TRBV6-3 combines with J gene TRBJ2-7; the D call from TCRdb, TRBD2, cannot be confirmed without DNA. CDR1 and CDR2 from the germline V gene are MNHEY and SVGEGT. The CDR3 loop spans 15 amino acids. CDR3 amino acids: CASSGTSGISYEQYF.

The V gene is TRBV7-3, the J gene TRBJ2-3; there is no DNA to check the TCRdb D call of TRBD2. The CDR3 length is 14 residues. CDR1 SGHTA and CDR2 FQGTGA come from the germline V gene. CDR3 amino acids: CASSYLGGADTQYF.

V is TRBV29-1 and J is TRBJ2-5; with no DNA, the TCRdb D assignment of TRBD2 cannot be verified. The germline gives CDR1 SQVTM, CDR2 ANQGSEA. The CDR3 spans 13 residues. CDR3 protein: CSVEGGLVETQYF.

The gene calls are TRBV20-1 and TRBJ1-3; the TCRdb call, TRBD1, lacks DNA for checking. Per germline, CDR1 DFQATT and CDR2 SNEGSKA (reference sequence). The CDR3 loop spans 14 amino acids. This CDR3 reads CSASDGTAGNTIYF.

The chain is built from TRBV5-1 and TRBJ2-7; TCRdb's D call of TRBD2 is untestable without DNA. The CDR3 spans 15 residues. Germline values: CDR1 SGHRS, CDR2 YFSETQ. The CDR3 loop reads CASSLDGSGGYEQYF.

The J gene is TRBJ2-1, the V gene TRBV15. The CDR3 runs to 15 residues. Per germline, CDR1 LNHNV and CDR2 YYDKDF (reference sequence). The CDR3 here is CATSRDSSSYNEQFF.

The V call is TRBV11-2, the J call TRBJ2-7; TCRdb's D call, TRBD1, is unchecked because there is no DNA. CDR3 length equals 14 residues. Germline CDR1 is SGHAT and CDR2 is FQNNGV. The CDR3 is CASSSGTDAYEQYF.

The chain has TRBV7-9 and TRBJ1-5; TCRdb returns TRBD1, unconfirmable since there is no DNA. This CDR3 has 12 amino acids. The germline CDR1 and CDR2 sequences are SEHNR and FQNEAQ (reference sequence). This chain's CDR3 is CASNRGNQPQHF.

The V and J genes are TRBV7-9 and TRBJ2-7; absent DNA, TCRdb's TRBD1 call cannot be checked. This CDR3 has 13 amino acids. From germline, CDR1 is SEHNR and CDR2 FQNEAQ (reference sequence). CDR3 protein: CASSPRGRHEQYF.

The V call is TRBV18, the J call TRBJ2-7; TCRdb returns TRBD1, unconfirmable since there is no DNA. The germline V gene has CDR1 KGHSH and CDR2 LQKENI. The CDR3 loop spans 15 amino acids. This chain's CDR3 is CASSLYRDQGYEQYF. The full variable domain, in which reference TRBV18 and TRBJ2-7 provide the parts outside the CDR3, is NAGVMQNPRHLVRRRGQEARLRCSPMKGHSHVYWYRQLPEEGLKFMVYLQKENIIDESGMPKERFSAEFPKEGPSILRIQQVVRGDSAAYFCASSLYRDQGYEQYFGPGTRLTVT.

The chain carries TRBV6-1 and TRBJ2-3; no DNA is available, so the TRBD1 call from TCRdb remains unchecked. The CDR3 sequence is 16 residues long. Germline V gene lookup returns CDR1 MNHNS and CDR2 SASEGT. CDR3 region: CASSRNRDRDADTQYF.